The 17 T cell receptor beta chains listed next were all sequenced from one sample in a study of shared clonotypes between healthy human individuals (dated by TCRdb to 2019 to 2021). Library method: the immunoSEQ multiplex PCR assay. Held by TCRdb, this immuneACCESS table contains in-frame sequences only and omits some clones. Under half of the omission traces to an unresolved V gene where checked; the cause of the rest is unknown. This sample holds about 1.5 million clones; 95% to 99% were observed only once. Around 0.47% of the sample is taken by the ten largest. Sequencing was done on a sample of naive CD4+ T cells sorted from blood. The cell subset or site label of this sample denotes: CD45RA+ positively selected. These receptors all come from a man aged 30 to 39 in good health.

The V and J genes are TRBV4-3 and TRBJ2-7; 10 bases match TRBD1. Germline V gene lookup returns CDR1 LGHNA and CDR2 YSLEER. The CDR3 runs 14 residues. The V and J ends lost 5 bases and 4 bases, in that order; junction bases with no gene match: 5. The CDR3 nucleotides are TGCGCCAGCAGCACACGACAGGGGGCTTACGAGCAGTACTTC. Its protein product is CASSTRQGAYEQYF.

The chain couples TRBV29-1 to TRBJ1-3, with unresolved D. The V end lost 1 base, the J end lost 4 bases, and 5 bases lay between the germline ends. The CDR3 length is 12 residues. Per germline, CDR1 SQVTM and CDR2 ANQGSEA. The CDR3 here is CSVEGRGNTIYF. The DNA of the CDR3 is TGCAGCGTTGAAGGGCGGGGAAACACCATATATTTT.

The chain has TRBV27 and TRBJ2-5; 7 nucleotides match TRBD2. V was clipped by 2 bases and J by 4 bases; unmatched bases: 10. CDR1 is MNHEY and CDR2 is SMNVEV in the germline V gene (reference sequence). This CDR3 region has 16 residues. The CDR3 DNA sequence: TGTGCCAGCAGTTTAAATGGTGGGAGGGCCGGAGAGACCCAGTACTTC. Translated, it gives CASSLNGGRAGETQYF.

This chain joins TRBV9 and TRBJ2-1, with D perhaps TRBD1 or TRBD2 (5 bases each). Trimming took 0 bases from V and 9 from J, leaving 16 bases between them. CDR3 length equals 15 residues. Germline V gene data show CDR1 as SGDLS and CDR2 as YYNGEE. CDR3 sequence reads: CASSVATGTPGEQFF. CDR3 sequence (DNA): TGTGCCAGCAGCGTAGCTACTGGGACCCCGGGTGAGCAGTTCTTC.

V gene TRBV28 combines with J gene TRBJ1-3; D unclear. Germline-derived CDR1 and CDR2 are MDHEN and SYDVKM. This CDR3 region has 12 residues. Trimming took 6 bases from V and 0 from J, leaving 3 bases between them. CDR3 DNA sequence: TGTGCCAGCAGGGGCTCTGGAAACACCATATATTTT. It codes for CASRGSGNTIYF.

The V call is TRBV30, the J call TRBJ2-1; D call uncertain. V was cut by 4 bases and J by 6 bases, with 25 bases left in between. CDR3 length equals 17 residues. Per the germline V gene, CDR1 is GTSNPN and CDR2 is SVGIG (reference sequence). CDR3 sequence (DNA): TGTGCCTGGAATGTCCTGCCCCGCGCAGACCCCCTCAATGAGCAGTTCTTC. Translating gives CAWNVLPRADPLNEQFF. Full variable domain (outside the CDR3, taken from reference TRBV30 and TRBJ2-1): SQTIHQWPATLVQPVGSPLSLECTVEGTSNPNLYWYRQAAGRGLQLLFYSVGIGQISSEVPQNLSASRPQDRQFILSSKKLLLSDSGFYLCAWNVLPRADPLNEQFFGPGTRLTVL.

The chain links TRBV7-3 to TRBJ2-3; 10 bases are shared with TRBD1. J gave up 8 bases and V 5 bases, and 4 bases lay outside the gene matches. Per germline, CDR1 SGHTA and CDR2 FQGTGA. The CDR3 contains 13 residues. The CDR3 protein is CASSTGTGVTQYF. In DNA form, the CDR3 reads TGTGCCAGCAGCACCGGGACAGGGGTTACGCAGTATTTT. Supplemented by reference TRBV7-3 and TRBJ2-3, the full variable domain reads GAGVSQTPSNKVTEKGKYVELRCDPISGHTALYWYRQSLGQGPEFLIYFQGTGAADDSGLPNDRFFAVRPEGSVSTLKIQRTERGDSAVYLCASSTGTGVTQYFGPGTRLTVL.

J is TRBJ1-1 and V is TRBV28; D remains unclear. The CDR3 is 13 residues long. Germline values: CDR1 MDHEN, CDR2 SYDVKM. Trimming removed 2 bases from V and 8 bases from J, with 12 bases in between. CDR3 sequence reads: CASSLIDTPEAFF. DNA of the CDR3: TGTGCCAGCAGTTTAATAGACACGCCCGAAGCTTTCTTT.

CDR3 amino acids: CASSLGDRTGYEQYF. In DNA form, the CDR3 reads TGCGCCAGCAGCTTGGGTGATCGGACCGGCTACGAGCAGTACTTC. The gene calls are TRBV5-1 and TRBJ2-7, with D unclear. Germline lookup yields CDR1 SGHRS and CDR2 YFSETQ. The CDR3 has 15 residues. Trimming shortened V by 0 bases and J by 3 bases, and 13 bases separated the two germline ends.

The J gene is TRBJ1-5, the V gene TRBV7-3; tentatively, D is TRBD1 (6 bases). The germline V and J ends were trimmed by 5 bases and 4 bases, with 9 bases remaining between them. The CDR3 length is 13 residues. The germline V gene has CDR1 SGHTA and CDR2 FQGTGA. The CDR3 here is CASSKDRNQPQHF. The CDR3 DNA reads TGTGCCAGCAGCAAAGACAGGAATCAGCCCCAGCATTTT.

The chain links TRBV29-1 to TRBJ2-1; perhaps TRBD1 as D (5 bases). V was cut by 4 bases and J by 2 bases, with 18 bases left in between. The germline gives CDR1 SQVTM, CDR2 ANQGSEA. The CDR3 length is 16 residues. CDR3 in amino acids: CSVVGHAKVPYNEQFF. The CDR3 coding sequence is TGCAGCGTTGTTGGACATGCAAAGGTTCCCTACAATGAGCAGTTCTTC.

CDR3 in amino acids: CAWSVVRKSYEQYF. Here the CDR3 DNA reads TGTGCCTGGAGTGTAGTGAGGAAGTCCTACGAGCAGTACTTC. The rearrangement uses TRBV30 and TRBJ2-7, with D unresolved. CDR3 length equals 14 residues. V was trimmed by 0 bases and J by 1 base, leaving 10 bases between them. The germline V gene has CDR1 GTSNPN and CDR2 SVGIG (reference sequence).

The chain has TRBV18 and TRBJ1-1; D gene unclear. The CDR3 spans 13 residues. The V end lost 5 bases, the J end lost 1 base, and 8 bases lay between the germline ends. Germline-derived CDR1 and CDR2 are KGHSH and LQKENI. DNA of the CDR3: TGTGCCAGCTCATCTAAACAGAACACTGAAGCTTTCTTT. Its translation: CASSSKQNTEAFF.

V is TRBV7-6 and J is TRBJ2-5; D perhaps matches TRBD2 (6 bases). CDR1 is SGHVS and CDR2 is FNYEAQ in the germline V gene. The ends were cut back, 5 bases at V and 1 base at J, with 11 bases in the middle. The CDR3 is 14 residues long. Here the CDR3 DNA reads TGTGCCAGCAGCCCGCTAGCGCCCCAAGAGACCCAGTACTTC. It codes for CASSPLAPQETQYF.

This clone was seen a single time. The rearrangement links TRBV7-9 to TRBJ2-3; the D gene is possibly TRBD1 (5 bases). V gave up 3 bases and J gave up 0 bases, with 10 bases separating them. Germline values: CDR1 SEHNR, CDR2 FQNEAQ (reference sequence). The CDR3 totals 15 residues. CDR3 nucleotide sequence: TGTGCCAGCAGCTTCCACAGGCCCAGCACAGATACGCAGTATTTT. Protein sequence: CASSFHRPSTDTQYF.

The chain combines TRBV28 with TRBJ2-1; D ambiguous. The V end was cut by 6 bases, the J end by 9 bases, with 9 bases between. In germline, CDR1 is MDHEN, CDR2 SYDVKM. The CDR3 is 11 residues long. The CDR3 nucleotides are TGTGCCAGCAGGGTTCCGGGTGAGCAGTTCTTC. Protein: CASRVPGEQFF. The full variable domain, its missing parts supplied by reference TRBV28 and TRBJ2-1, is DVKVTQSSRYLVKRTGEKVFLECVQDMDHENMFWYRQDPGLGLRLIYFSYDVKMKEKGDIPEGYSVSREKKERFSLILESASTNQTSMYLCASRVPGEQFFGPGTRLTVL.

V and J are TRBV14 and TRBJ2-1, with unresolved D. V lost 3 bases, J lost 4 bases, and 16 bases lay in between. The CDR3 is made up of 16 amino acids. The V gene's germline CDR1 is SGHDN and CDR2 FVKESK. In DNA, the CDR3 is TGTGCCAGCAGCCAGAACCTCTGGGGTGGGTACAATGAGCAGTTCTTC. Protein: CASSQNLWGGYNEQFF. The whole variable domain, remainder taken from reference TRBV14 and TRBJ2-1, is EAGVTQFPSHSVIEKGQTVTLRCDPISGHDNLYWYRRVMGKEIKFLLHFVKESKQDESGMPNNRFLAERTGGTYSTLKVQPAELEDSGVYFCASSQNLWGGYNEQFFGPGTRLTVL.